This T cell receptor (beta chain) was recorded in a study of post-analysis software for immune sequencing data. General study points: Clustering by F measure revealed strong co-clustering among samples prepared together in one batch.

Details on this clonotype: The antigen is unknown.

Libraries were made from TCR beta cDNA, and they carried unique molecular identifiers. TCRdb called the PCR reads again in MiXCR, with one record for every CDR3 protein. The repertoire holds approximately 730,000 distinct CDR3 sequences, with 46% as singletons. The sequencing input was blood. This receptor was taken from a girl aged 10 to 17 with multiple sclerosis.

CDR3 region: CASSYGTGLPSSGYTF. DNA for the CDR3: TGTGCCAGCAGCTACGGGACAGGCCTCCCCTCTTCTGGCTACACCTTC. The chain joins TRBV7-2 to TRBJ1-2; TRBD1 aligns across 8 bases. With 4 bases clipped from V and 7 bases from J, the junction kept 14 bases outside the gene matches. The CDR3 is made up of 16 amino acids. The germline CDR1 and CDR2 sequences are SGHTA and FQGNSA.